This T cell receptor beta chain is from a study of PD-1 blockade in classical Hodgkin lymphoma. Study-wide context: The nivolumab dose that patients received was 3 mg/kg, given intravenously every 2 weeks. Broader study findings: No one has yet defined what causes the repertoire differences, which may be disease activity or prior therapy.

Concerning this clone: What it binds is not known.

The V gene's germline CDR1 is SGHVS and CDR2 FQNEAQ. J lost 0 bases, V lost 6 bases, and 1 base had no gene match. The CDR3 is 13 residues long. TCRdb keeps only in-frame clones here, not all; method: immunoSEQ multiplex PCR. The sample carries fewer than 50,000 clones, about 88% recorded once. Brentuximab vedotin exposure varied, and every patient relapsed after autologous stem cell transplantation. Patients showed best responses of complete response, partial response or progressive disease. The material sequenced was peripheral blood mononuclear cells (PBMCs), taken at baseline. The J gene is TRBJ1-2, the V gene TRBV7-8, with 7 bases fitting TRBD1. The TCR sequence derives from a human donor with classical Hodgkin lymphoma. DNA for the CDR3: TGTGCCAGCAGGGGACAGACTAACTATGGCTACACCTTC. Its translation: CASRGQTNYGYTF.